Below, 11 T cell receptor beta chains from the same sample are listed, as sequenced in a study of technical replicates of blood from several donors. Libraries were prepared by immunoSEQ multiplex PCR; TCRdb keeps only in-frame clonotypes and omits some of them. Of roughly 14,000 clones listed, 83% are singletons. Input material: PBMCs. Receptors originate from a human donor in good health.

The CDR3, as DNA: TGTGCCAGCAGTGATGAGGGCGCTGGGGCCAACGTCCTGACTTTC. Its protein product is CASSDEGAGANVLTF. The V call is TRBV6-1, the J call TRBJ2-6; weak D call: TRBD2 (5 bases). The CDR3 spans 15 residues. V was trimmed by 3 bases and J by 2 bases, leaving 8 bases between them. Germline V gene lookup returns CDR1 MNHNS and CDR2 SASEGT.

The gene calls are TRBV7-9 and TRBJ2-7, with 10 bases identical to TRBD2. CDR1 is SEHNR and CDR2 is FQNEAQ in the germline V gene (reference sequence). V trimming: 6 bases; J trimming: 0 bases; junction bases outside the gene matches: 11. The CDR3 is 17 residues long. DNA for the CDR3: TGTGCCAGCAGGAACGCTATGCTAGCGGGAGACTCCTACGAGCAGTACTTC. Residues: CASRNAMLAGDSYEQYF.

J is TRBJ1-4 and V is TRBV19; no firm D call. V was pared by 7 bases and J by 5 bases, with 11 bases between. Germline CDR1 reads LNHDA; CDR2 reads SQIVND (reference sequence). The CDR3 totals 13 residues. CDR3 residues: CASMARLNEKLFF. The CDR3, as DNA: TGTGCCAGTATGGCGCGGTTAAATGAAAAACTGTTTTTT. Full variable domain (missing parts from reference TRBV19 and TRBJ1-4): DGGITQSPKYLFRKEGQNVTLSCEQNLNHDAMYWYRQDPGQGLRLIYYSQIVNDFQKGDIAEGYSVSREKKESFPLTVTSAQKNPTAFYLCASMARLNEKLFFGSGTQLSVL.

This clone was recorded a few times. The CDR3 sequence: CASSLSQGALTGELFF. The CDR3 region has the DNA TGCGCCAGCAGCTTGTCACAGGGGGCGCTGACCGGGGAGCTGTTTTTT. V usage is TRBV5-1 and J usage is TRBJ2-2, with 9 bases matching TRBD1. CDR1 and CDR2 from the germline V gene are SGHRS and YFSETQ. V lost 1 base, J lost 5 bases, and 6 bases stayed unmatched. The CDR3 is 16 residues long.

The V call is TRBV19, the J call TRBJ2-1, with 13 nucleotides matching TRBD2. Germline V lookup: CDR1 LNHDA, CDR2 SQIVND (reference sequence). The CDR3 has 16 amino acids. Germline trimming cut 4 bases from V and 10 bases from J; bases unmatched to any gene: 10. CDR3 coding DNA: TGTGCCAGTAGTAGATCCGGGACTAGCGGGGTGCACGAGCAGTTCTTC. Translation gives CASSRSGTSGVHEQFF.

The chain uses TRBV11-1 and TRBJ2-3; D gene unclear. Germline CDR1 and CDR2: SGHAT and FQDESV (reference sequence). The CDR3 extends over 18 amino acids. V was cut by 2 bases and J by 2 bases, with 20 bases left in between. This CDR3 is CASSLIWAFVNFTDTQYF. CDR3 coding DNA: TGTGCCAGCAGCTTAATCTGGGCGTTCGTAAACTTCACAGATACGCAGTATTTT.

The chain couples TRBV5-8 to TRBJ1-1, with 8 nucleotides matching TRBD1. This CDR3 has 14 amino acids. Unmatched junction bases numbered 10, after V lost 4 bases and J lost 8 bases. Germline V lookup: CDR1 SGHTS, CDR2 YDEGEE. The CDR3 here is CASSTRQGLEEAFF. CDR3 DNA sequence: TGTGCCAGCAGCACCAGACAGGGGTTGGAAGAAGCTTTCTTT.

This clone occurred a few times. The rearrangement joins TRBV19 to TRBJ2-7; TRBD2 matches at 7 bases. The junction had 7 bases not matched to a gene; V was cut back by 3 bases and J by 2 bases. The CDR3 runs 15 residues. CDR1 and CDR2 from the germline V gene are LNHDA and SQIVND (reference sequence). The CDR3 region has the DNA TGTGCCAGTAGTATGAGTAGCGGGTCGCCCTACGAGCAGTACTTC. The encoded protein is CASSMSSGSPYEQYF.

The chain links TRBV28 to TRBJ1-2; 8 nucleotides line up with TRBD1. There are 15 residues in the CDR3. The germline CDR1 and CDR2 sequences are MDHEN and SYDVKM. V was clipped by 8 bases and J by 1 base; unmatched bases: 9. Here the CDR3 reads CASSRQGTINYGYTF. The CDR3 DNA reads TGTGCCAGCTCGAGACAGGGGACGATTAACTATGGCTACACCTTC.

The rearrangement joins TRBV5-6 to TRBJ2-2; a weak D match, TRBD2 (5 bases). The germline V and J ends were trimmed by 0 bases and 0 bases, with 6 bases remaining between them. Germline V gene data show CDR1 as SGHDT and CDR2 as YYEEEE. This CDR3 spans 15 amino acids. CDR3 DNA: TGTGCCAGCAGCTTGGCCGGGGCGAACACCGGGGAGCTGTTTTTT. Protein sequence: CASSLAGANTGELFF.

This sequence joins TRBV5-6 and TRBJ1-1; TRBD1 might be the D (6 bases). CDR1 is SGHDT, CDR2 YYEEEE, per germline. The CDR3 contains 15 residues. Trimming took off 2 bases at V and 1 base at J, with 12 bases between the two ends. CDR3 nucleotides: TGTGCCAGCAGCTTTTACGACAGGTCGAACACTGAAGCTTTCTTT. Protein sequence: CASSFYDRSNTEAFF.